Included here is one TCR beta chain sequence, with context. Its antigen remains unidentified. This sample stems from a study of cytomegalovirus exposure and HLA in healthy donors. Study in general: An earlier analysis found under 130 million unique TCR beta sequences from roughly 170 million T cells. The study's findings and limits: Among TCR beta chains of equal frequency, HLA-associated ones were more clonally expanded in a later analysis.

Primers included in the PCR were 60 Vbeta and 13 Jbeta primers. TCRdb keeps only in-frame clones here, not all; method: immunoSEQ multiplex PCR. The profile shows some 110,000 clones, 60% to 70% of them singletons. Germline CDR1 MNHEY, CDR2 SMNVEV (reference sequence). Germline trimming cut 5 bases from V and 1 base from J; bases unmatched to any gene: 11. The CDR3 length is 17 residues. Sequenced material: PBMCs. The receptor comes from a woman in her thirties or forties in good health and CMV-seropositive. The V gene is TRBV27, the J gene TRBJ2-1; TRBD1 aligns across 7 bases. Written as DNA, the CDR3 is TGTGCCAGCAGTCCGCTCGGACAGGTTTTGTCCTACAATGAGCAGTTCTTC. This sequence encodes CASSPLGQVLSYNEQFF.